These T cell receptor beta chains were read from a single sample in a study of cytomegalovirus exposure and HLA in healthy donors. The data were produced by immunoSEQ multiplex PCR, yet TCRdb's version contains in-frame clones alone and is incomplete. Of around 130,000 clones detected, around four fifths appear once; the ten largest clones hold less than 2%. Sequenced input: PBMCs. These receptors were taken from a man aged 40-55 years in good health and CMV-seronegative. Both conserved end residues are part of each CDR3. Fields, in order: J gene, CDR3 length, clone size, V gene, D gene, CDR3 DNA, CDR3 protein. D genes are given only for firm matches. Clone size is given for some rows only: seen once, a few or many times, or a class if the clone is expanded.

>TRBJ1-1|14|NA|TRBV10-1|NA
TGCGCCAGCAGTGAAGGGTCCACAGGGATTGAAGCTTTCTTT
CASSEGSTGIEAFF
>TRBJ1-5|16|NA|TRBV27|TRBD1
TGTGCCAGCAGCTTCCAGTTTAGACAGGGGGCTCAGCCCCAGCATTTT
CASSFQFRQGAQPQHF
>TRBJ2-1|13|NA|TRBV7-8|NA
TGTGCCAGCAGCGGGCGTTTTTACAATGAGCAGTTCTTC
CASSGRFYNEQFF
>TRBJ2-4|14|NA|TRBV6-5|TRBD2
TGTGCCAGCAGTTATACGGGGGGGCACGGCATTCAGTACTTC
CASSYTGGHGIQYF
>TRBJ2-7|12|NA|TRBV5-1|NA
TGCGCCAGCAGCTTACAGGGTTACGAGCAGTACTTC
CASSLQGYEQYF
>TRBJ1-1|15|NA|TRBV27|TRBD1
TGTGCCAGCAGCAGACCGACGACAGGGGCCACTGAAGCTTTCTTT
CASSRPTTGATEAFF
>TRBJ1-2|14|NA|TRBV6-5|TRBD1
TGTGCCAGCGCCGCCCCGGACAGGCCTTATGGCTACACCTTC
CASAAPDRPYGYTF
>TRBJ1-5|13|NA|TRBV11-2|NA
TGTGCCAGCAGCTCCCAGGAAAACCAGCCCCAGCATTTT
CASSSQENQPQHF
>TRBJ2-5|16|NA|TRBV7-2|NA
TGTGCCAGCAGCCCCCGGCGGGGTCTACACCAAGAGACCCAGTACTTC
CASSPRRGLHQETQYF
>TRBJ2-5|14|once|TRBV6-1|NA
TGTGCCAGCAGTGAAGAAGGGGCCCAAGAGACCCAGTACTTC
CASSEEGAQETQYF
>TRBJ1-5|14|NA|TRBV27|TRBD1
TGTGCCAGCAGTCCAGGGGGTGGCAATCAGCCCCAGCATTTT
CASSPGGGNQPQHF
>TRBJ1-1|14|NA|TRBV19|TRBD1
TGTGCCAGTAGTATAGTGGGACAGGGGGCTGAAGCTTTCTTT
CASSIVGQGAEAFF
>TRBJ2-7|14|NA|TRBV6-1|TRBD1
TGTGCCAGCAGTGAGACAGGGGGCGCCTACGAGCAGTACTTC
CASSETGGAYEQYF
>TRBJ2-7|14|NA|TRBV7-9|TRBD2
TGTGCCAGCAGCCTAGCGGGGGGGACTTACGAGCAGTACTTC
CASSLAGGTYEQYF
>TRBJ1-4|16|NA|TRBV4-3|TRBD1
TGCGCCAGCAGCCAAGATCAAGGGGGCTATAATGAAAAACTGTTTTTT
CASSQDQGGYNEKLFF
>TRBJ2-1|15|NA|TRBV6-5|TRBD1
TGTGCCAGCAACCCCGGCAGGGGGTTATACAATGAGCAGTTCTTC
CASNPGRGLYNEQFF
>TRBJ2-7|15|NA|TRBV4-1|TRBD2
TGCGCCAGCAGCCCGTCTAGCGGGAGAGCCTACGAGCAGTACTTC
CASSPSSGRAYEQYF
>TRBJ2-7|13|NA|TRBV6-5|NA
TGTGCCAGCAAAAAAACAGGAGGGGGCGAGCAGTACTTC
CASKKTGGGEQYF
>TRBJ2-1|19|NA|TRBV5-1|TRBD2
TGCGCCAGCAGCTTGGCCCGGCCGAGTTCTAGCGGGGGGCCCAATGAGCAGTTCTTC
CASSLARPSSSGGPNEQFF
>TRBJ2-7|15|NA|TRBV9|TRBD2
TGTGCCAGCAGCGGGGGACTAGCGGGAGTGAGAGAGCAGTACTTC
CASSGGLAGVREQYF
>TRBJ2-2|14|NA|TRBV11-2|NA
TGTGCCAGCAGCCTTCGAGGGTACACCGGGGAGCTGTTTTTT
CASSLRGYTGELFF
>TRBJ1-5|14|NA|TRBV7-9|NA
TGTGCCAGCAGCTCGGTGGGGCCGAATCAGCCCCAGCATTTT
CASSSVGPNQPQHF
>TRBJ1-2|16|few|TRBV18|TRBD1
TGTGCCAGCTCACCCAGTCCCGGGACAGGGGGCGGTGGCTACACCTTC
CASSPSPGTGGGGYTF
>TRBJ1-5|13|once|TRBV11-2|NA
TGTGCCAGCAGCTTAGATAGCCATCAGCCCCAGCATTTT
CASSLDSHQPQHF
>TRBJ2-3|17|NA|TRBV7-9|TRBD2
TGTGCCAGCAGCGTCCGAACTAGCGGGGGGGTCACAGATACGCAGTATTTT
CASSVRTSGGVTDTQYF
>TRBJ1-4|15|NA|TRBV18|NA
TGTGCCAGCTCACCCGGGGGATCCGAAAATGAAAAACTGTTTTTT
CASSPGGSENEKLFF
>TRBJ1-1|14|few|TRBV5-4|NA
TGTGCCAGCAGCTTGTGGGAGACGAACACTGAAGCTTTCTTT
CASSLWETNTEAFF
>TRBJ1-1|16|NA|TRBV9|TRBD1
TGTGCCAGCAGCGTCGGGACAGGGGGCTTATTCACTGAAGCTTTCTTT
CASSVGTGGLFTEAFF
>TRBJ2-6|19|NA|TRBV13|TRBD1
TGTGCCAGCAGCTTAGGCAGGGCAGGGGGTGGCTCTGGGGCCAACGGCCTGACTTTC
CASSLGRAGGGSGANGLTF
>TRBJ2-1|16|NA|TRBV28|TRBD2
TGTGCCAGCAACAGCCCGGGACTAGCGGGAGGATCGGAGCAGTTCTTC
CASNSPGLAGGSEQFF
>TRBJ1-6|14|NA|TRBV27|TRBD1
TGTGCCAGCAGTCCCCGGACAGGGCATTCACCCCTCCACTTT
CASSPRTGHSPLHF
>TRBJ1-1|14|once|TRBV7-2|TRBD1
TGTGCCAGCAGCCTACAGGGGTCTGGGACTGAAGCTTTCTTT
CASSLQGSGTEAFF
>TRBJ2-3|14|NA|TRBV7-9|NA
TGTGCCGGGTCAGGCGTGGGACTCACAGATACGCAGTATTTT
CAGSGVGLTDTQYF
>TRBJ2-3|13|NA|TRBV19|NA
TGTGCCAGTAGTTCCCGACAGCCAGATACGCAGTATTTT
CASSSRQPDTQYF
>TRBJ1-5|15|NA|TRBV6-5|TRBD1
TGTGCCAGCAGTTATTCAGGGGGTGAGAATCAGCCCCAGCATTTT
CASSYSGGENQPQHF
>TRBJ2-2|14|NA|TRBV4-1|TRBD2
TGCGCCAGCAGCCAAGCGGGAGGCAGCGGGGAGCTGTTTTTT
CASSQAGGSGELFF
>TRBJ1-3|15|NA|TRBV5-1|NA
TGCGCCAGCAGCTTGGCACAGGCTCCTGGAAACACCATATATTTT
CASSLAQAPGNTIYF
>TRBJ1-5|12|NA|TRBV19|NA
TGTGCCAGTAGTAACAGGGATGGGCCCCAGCATTTT
CASSNRDGPQHF
>TRBJ2-3|14|NA|TRBV19|NA
TGTGCCAGTAGTATAGGTCTCAGTACAGATACGCAGTATTTT
CASSIGLSTDTQYF
>TRBJ1-5|13|NA|TRBV5-6|TRBD1
TGTGCCAGCACACAGGGGGGCCTTCAGCCCCAGCATTTT
CASTQGGLQPQHF
>TRBJ2-3|15|few|TRBV6-1|NA
TGTGCCAGCAGTGAATGGAGGGAGGGCACAGATACGCAGTATTTT
CASSEWREGTDTQYF
>TRBJ1-1|16|NA|TRBV10-3|TRBD1
TGTGCCATCAGTGGATCCGGGACAGGGGTGAACACTGAAGCTTTCTTT
CAISGSGTGVNTEAFF
>TRBJ2-4|14|NA|TRBV7-2|NA
TGTGCCAGCAGCTTAGTGATCGGCAAAAACATTCAGTACTTC
CASSLVIGKNIQYF
>TRBJ1-4|15|NA|TRBV5-8|NA
TGTGCCAGCAGCGCGGGGGGAAGGCGACATGAAAAACTGTTTTTT
CASSAGGRRHEKLFF
>TRBJ1-5|15|NA|TRBV5-8|NA
TGTGCCAGCAGCTTCTCAGGGTTAGGAGATCAGCCCCAGCATTTT
CASSFSGLGDQPQHF
>TRBJ2-4|13|once|TRBV7-9|NA
TGTTCCAGCAGCCCCAAGACGGCGGACATTCAGTACTTC
CSSSPKTADIQYF
>TRBJ1-2|14|NA|TRBV10-1|NA
TGCGCCAGCAGCCGGGACACCTCCCCAACTGGCTACACCTTC
CASSRDTSPTGYTF
>TRBJ2-4|15|NA|TRBV2|NA
TGTGCCAGCGGAGCCCTCACGCTTGGCCAAAACATTCAGTACTTC
CASGALTLGQNIQYF
>TRBJ2-1|14|NA|TRBV7-9|TRBD2
TGTGCCAGCAGCTTAGTAGCGGGGGTTAATGAGCAGTTCTTC
CASSLVAGVNEQFF
>TRBJ2-5|15|NA|TRBV5-6|TRBD2
TGTGCCAGCAGCTCAGGACTAGCGGGAACAGAGACCCAGTACTTC
CASSSGLAGTETQYF